What follows describes a single TCR beta chain. Its antigen remains unidentified. TCRdb's table, derived via immunoSEQ multiplex PCR, lists solely in-frame clones and lacks some. The data hold 20,000 to 25,000 clones, with roughly 86% observed a single time. The time point is: week 23, last vaccination. One vaccine dose held 300 ug of mutant IDH1 20-mer peptide and came with topical imiquimod. Donors harbored newly found WHO grade 3 or 4 IDH1-mutant, ATRX-lost astrocytomas. This specimen belongs to a study of a mutant IDH1 vaccine in newly diagnosed glioma. About the research overall: Vaccine administration was initiated 4-6 weeks following radiotherapy alone, or with temozolomide cycles. Therapy received beforehand was radiotherapy, temozolomide, or both, with most patients given both.

With V trimmed by 6 bases and J by 7 bases, 11 bases remained unmatched. Per the germline V gene, CDR1 is SNHLY and CDR2 is FYNNEI. There are 14 residues in the CDR3. This sequence joins TRBV2 and TRBJ2-7; the match to TRBD1 covers 8 bases. This sequence was found in a man in his thirties or forties with glioma. The sample consisted of PBMCs, taken from a glioma patient whose treatment included an IDH1 peptide vaccine. The DNA of the CDR3 is TGTGCCAGCAGGCGCGGACAGGGTTTGGGTGAGCAGTACTTC. Encoded protein: CASRRGQGLGEQYF.